This T cell receptor (beta chain) comes out of a study of blood T cell repertoires in COVID-19 (dated by TCRdb to the early 2020s). A note on the overall study: Collaborator samples came from the United States, Italy and Spain and covered acute and convalescent phases of COVID-19. Samples came from the ongoing ImmuneRACE study (first 160 participants) plus 1,254 subjects from 6 global collaborators. The material from the prospective study consisted of cDNA or gDNA derived from T cells, B-cell-depleted T cells, or PBMCs. The repertoires were released in a freely available public database meant as a resource for research on the immune response to SARS-CoV-2. Deeply sampled blood TCRbeta repertoires from subjects exposed to, actively infected with, or recovered from COVID-19 were included in the dataset. Where available, HLA class I and class II types were obtained from metadata supplied by the sample provider rather than from assay-based typing. A de-identified subject ID, COVID-19 status, age in years and sex were almost always included in the sample metadata.

V is trimmed back by 0 bases and J by 4 bases, and the junction contains 2 bases that no gene match accounts for. From the cysteine through the phenylalanine, the CDR3 covers 16 amino acids. The retained sequence is limited to the CDR3, 48 bases, with the frame set at the first base. CDR1 is given as MNHEY and CDR2 as SVGEGT, both from the germline V gene. Each collaborating institution followed its own protocols to collect whole blood in K2EDTA tubes. Collaborator samples were shipped for TCRbeta analysis as frozen whole blood, isolated PBMCs, or DNA extracted from either sample type. Overall results and qualifications from the work: The quantity of clinical and demographic metadata differed by source and by participant and was supplied without curation.

TCRbeta CDR3 regions were amplified from genomic DNA using the immunoSEQ Assay, a bias-controlled multiplex PCR. Processing in the source paper ran as follows. Nucleated cell counts per sample were estimated from amplification of reference gene primers within the assay. Sequence reads were collapsed and filtered to measure the absolute abundance of every unique TCRbeta CDR3 rearrangement. For each sample, productive Simpson clonality was calculated as the square root of Simpson's diversity index across productive rearrangements. TCRdb took this table from immuneACCESS and kept in-frame rearrangements with V and J called. Such tables lack part of the clones; where checked against another copy, unresolved V genes explain under half of the gap, and the rest is unexplained. V and J calls plus clone size are reproduced from that table; the DNA served to infer D and trimming. The sample table holds around 200,000 clones, of which under 85% were seen once. Of the sample, over 7.5% is held by the ten largest clones.

In the case of this clone: There is no known antigen for this receptor. Per-base qualities were not stored, and no clone one base away is much larger.

This receptor was identified in a woman older than 75 with acute or convalescent COVID-19. This chain is built from TRBV6-2 or TRBV6-3 and TRBJ2-3; 12 junctional bases match TRBD2. Sequencing was carried out using peripheral blood. The CDR3 loop reads CASSYSASGGADTQYF. The nucleotide sequence is given as TGTGCCAGCAGTTACTCGGCTAGCGGGGGGGCAGATACGCAGTATTTT.